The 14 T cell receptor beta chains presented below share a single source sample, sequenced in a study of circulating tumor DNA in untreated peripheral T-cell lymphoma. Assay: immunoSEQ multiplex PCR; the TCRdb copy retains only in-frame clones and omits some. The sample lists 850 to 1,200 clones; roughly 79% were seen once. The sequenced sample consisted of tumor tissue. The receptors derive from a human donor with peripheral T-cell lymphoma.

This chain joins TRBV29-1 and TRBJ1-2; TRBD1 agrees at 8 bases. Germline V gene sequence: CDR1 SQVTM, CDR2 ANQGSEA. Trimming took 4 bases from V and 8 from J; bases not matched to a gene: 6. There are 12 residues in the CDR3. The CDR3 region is CSVGRTGKGYTF. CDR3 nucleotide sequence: TGCAGCGTTGGTAGGACAGGGAAGGGCTACACCTTC.

CDR3 loop: CASSDYRGNQPQHF. CDR3 bases: TGTGCCAGCAGTGACTACCGGGGCAATCAGCCCCAGCATTTT. The chain couples TRBV6-8 to TRBJ1-5; the D is unclear. Germline V lookup: CDR1 MNHGY, CDR2 SAAAGT. The V end was cut by 5 bases, the J end by 2 bases, with 10 bases between. The CDR3 has 14 residues.

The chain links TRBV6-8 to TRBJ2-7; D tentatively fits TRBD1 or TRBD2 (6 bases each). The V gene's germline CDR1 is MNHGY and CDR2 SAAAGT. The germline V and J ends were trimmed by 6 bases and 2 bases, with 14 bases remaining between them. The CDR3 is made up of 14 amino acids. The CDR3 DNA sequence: TGTGCCAGCAGCGGGGGCGACAGAACCTACGAGCAGTACTTC. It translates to CASSGGDRTYEQYF.

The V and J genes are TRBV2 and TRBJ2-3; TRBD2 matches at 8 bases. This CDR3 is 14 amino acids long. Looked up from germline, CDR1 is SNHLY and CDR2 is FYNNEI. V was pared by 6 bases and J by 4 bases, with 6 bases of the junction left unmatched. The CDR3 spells CASRYGGAADTQYF. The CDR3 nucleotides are TGTGCCAGCAGATACGGGGGGGCCGCAGATACGCAGTATTTT.

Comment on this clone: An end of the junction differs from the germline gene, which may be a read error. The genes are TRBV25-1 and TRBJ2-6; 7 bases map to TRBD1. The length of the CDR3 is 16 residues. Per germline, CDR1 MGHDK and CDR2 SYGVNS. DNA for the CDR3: TGTGCCAGCAGTGAAACCAGGGGGTCTGGGGCCAATGTCCTGACTTTC. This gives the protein CASSETRGSGANVLTF.

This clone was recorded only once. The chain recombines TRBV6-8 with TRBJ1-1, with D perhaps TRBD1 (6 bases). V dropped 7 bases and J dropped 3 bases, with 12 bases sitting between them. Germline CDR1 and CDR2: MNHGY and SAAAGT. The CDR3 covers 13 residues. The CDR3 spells CASTPYRDTEAFF. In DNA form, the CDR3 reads TGTGCCAGCACCCCATACAGGGACACTGAAGCTTTCTTT.

The chain's CDR3 is CASRDRDTGNTIYF. For the CDR3, the DNA is TGTGCCAGCAGGGACAGGGATACTGGAAACACCATATATTTT. V and J are TRBV28 and TRBJ1-3, with 8 bases that match TRBD1. CDR1 is MDHEN and CDR2 is SYDVKM in the germline V gene. V shed 6 bases and J 2 bases; nucleotides not matched to a gene: 3. CDR3 length: 14 residues.

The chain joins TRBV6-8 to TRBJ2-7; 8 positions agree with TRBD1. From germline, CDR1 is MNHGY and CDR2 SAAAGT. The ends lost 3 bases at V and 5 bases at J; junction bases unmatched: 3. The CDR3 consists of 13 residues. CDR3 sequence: CASSYTGGNEQYF. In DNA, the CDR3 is TGTGCCAGCAGTTATACAGGGGGGAACGAGCAGTACTTC.

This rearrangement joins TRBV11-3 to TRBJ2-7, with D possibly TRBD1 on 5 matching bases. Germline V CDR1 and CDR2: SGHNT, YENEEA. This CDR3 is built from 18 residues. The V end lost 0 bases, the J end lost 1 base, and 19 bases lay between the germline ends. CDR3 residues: CASSLDRAASSESYEQYF. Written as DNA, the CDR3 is TGTGCCAGCAGCTTAGACAGGGCCGCTTCGTCTGAGTCCTACGAGCAGTACTTC.

Here the CDR3 reads CASSLLNTEAFF. CDR3 sequence (DNA): TGTGCCAGCAGTTTACTGAACACTGAAGCTTTCTTT. The V call is TRBV28, the J call TRBJ1-1, with D hard to call. CDR3 length: 12 amino acids. Germline assignment: CDR1 MDHEN and CDR2 SYDVKM. V gave up 2 bases and J gave up 0 bases, with 1 base separating them.

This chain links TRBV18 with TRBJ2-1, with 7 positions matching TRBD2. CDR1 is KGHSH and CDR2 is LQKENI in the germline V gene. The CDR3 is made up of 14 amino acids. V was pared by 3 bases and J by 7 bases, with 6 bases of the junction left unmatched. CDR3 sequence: CASSPSRGVNEQFF. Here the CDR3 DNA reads TGTGCCAGCTCACCGTCCCGGGGGGTAAATGAGCAGTTCTTC.

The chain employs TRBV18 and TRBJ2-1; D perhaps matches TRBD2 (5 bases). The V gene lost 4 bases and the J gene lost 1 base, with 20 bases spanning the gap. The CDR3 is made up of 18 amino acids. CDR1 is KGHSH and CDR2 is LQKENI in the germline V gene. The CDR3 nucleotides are TGTGCCAGCTCACGTCGCACCGATTTATCGGGATCCTACAATGAGCAGTTCTTC. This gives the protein CASSRRTDLSGSYNEQFF. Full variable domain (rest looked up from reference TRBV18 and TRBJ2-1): NAGVMQNPRHLVRRRGQEARLRCSPMKGHSHVYWYRQLPEEGLKFMVYLQKENIIDESGMPKERFSAEFPKEGPSILRIQQVVRGDSAAYFCASSRRTDLSGSYNEQFFGPGTRLTVL.

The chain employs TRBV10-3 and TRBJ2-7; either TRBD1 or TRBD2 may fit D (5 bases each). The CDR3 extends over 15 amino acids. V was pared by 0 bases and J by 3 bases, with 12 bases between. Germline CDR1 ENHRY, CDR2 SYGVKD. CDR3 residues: CAISESLGEDYEQYF. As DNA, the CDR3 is TGTGCCATCAGTGAGTCTCTGGGGGAAGACTACGAGCAGTACTTC.

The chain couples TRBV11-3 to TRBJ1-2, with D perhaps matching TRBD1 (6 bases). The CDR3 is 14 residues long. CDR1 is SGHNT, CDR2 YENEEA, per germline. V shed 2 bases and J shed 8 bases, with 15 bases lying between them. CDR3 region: CASSLRVGRGGYTF. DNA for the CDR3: TGTGCCAGCAGCTTAAGAGTGGGCAGGGGAGGCTACACCTTC.